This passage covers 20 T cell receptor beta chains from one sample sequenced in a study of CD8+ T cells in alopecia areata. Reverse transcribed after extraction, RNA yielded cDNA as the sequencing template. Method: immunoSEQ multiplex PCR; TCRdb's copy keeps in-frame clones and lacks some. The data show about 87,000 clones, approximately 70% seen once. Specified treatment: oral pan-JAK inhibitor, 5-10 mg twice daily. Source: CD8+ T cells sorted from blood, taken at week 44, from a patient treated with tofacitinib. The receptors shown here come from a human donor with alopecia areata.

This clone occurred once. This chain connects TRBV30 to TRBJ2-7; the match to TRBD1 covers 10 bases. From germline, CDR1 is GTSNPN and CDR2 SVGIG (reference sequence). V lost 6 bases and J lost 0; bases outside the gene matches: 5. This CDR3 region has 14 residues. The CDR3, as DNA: TGTGCCTGTAACCGACAGGGGGCCTCCTACGAGCAGTACTTC. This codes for CACNRQGASYEQYF.

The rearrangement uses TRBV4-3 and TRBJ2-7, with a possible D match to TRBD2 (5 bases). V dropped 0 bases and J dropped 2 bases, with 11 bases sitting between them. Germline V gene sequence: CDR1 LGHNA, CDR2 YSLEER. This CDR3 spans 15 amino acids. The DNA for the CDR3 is TGCGCCAGCAGCCAAGATTTCCACGGGGCCTACGAGCAGTACTTC. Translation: CASSQDFHGAYEQYF.

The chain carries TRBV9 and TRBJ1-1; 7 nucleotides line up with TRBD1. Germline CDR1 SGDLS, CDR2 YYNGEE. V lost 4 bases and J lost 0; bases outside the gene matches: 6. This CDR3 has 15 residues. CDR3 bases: TGTGCCAGCAGCCCTCGACAGGGAGTGAACACTGAAGCTTTCTTT. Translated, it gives CASSPRQGVNTEAFF. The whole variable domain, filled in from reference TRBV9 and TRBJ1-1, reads DSGVTQTPKHLITATGQRVTLRCSPRSGDLSVYWYQQSLDQGLQFLIQYYNGEERAKGNILERFSAQQFPDLHSELNLSSLELGDSALYFCASSPRQGVNTEAFFGQGTRLTVV.

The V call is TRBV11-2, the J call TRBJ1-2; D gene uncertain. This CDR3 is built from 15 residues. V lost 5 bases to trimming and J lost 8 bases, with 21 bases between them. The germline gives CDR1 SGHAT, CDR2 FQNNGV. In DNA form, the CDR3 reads TGTGCCAGCAGCCCCCGTGTGGACCGTTCCTTCGGCTACACCTTC. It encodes CASSPRVDRSFGYTF.

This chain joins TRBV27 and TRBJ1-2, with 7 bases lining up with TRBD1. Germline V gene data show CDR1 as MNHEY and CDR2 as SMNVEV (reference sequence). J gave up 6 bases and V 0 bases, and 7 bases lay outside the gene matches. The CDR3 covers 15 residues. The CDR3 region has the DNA TGTGCCAGCAGTTTATCAACAGGGGTCGCGGATGGCTACACCTTC. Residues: CASSLSTGVADGYTF.

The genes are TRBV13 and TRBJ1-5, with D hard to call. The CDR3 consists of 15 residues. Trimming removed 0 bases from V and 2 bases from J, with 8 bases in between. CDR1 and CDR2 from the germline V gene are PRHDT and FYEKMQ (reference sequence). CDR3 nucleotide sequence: TGTGCCAGCAGCTTAGGCTACAGCGGCAATCAGCCCCAGCATTTT. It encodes CASSLGYSGNQPQHF.

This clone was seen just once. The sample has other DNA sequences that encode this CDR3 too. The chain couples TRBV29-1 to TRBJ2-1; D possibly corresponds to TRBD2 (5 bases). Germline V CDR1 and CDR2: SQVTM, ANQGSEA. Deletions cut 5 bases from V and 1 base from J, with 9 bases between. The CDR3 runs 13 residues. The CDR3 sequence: CSVRGGSYNEQFF. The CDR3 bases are TGCAGCGTTCGGGGTGGATCCTACAATGAGCAGTTCTTC.

The CDR3 loop reads CSVQGWGARETQYF. Here the CDR3 DNA reads TGCAGCGTCCAGGGGTGGGGGGCGCGAGAGACCCAGTACTTC. This chain uses TRBV29-1 with TRBJ2-5; tentatively, D is TRBD1 or TRBD2 (6 bases each). Germline V lookup: CDR1 SQVTM, CDR2 ANQGSEA. V was shortened by 6 bases and J by 4 bases, with 18 bases between the two germline ends. There are 14 residues in the CDR3.

The CDR3 here is CASSEALRDEQYF. The DNA of the CDR3 is TGTGCCAGCAGTGAAGCGCTCCGAGACGAGCAGTACTTC. The rearrangement uses TRBV6-1 and TRBJ2-7; unclear D gene. V was cut by 0 bases and J by 5 bases, with 8 bases left in between. Germline V gene sequence: CDR1 MNHNS, CDR2 SASEGT. This CDR3 comprises 13 residues.

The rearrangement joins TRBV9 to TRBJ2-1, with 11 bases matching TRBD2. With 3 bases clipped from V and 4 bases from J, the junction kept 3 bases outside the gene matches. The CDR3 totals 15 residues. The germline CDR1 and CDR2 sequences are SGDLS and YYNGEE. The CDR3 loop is CASSETSGVYNEQFF. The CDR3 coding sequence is TGTGCCAGCAGCGAGACTAGCGGGGTATACAATGAGCAGTTCTTC.

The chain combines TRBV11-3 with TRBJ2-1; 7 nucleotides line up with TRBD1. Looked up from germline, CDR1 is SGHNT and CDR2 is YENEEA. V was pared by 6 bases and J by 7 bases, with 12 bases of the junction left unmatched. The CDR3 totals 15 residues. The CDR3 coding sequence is TGTGCCAGCAGACCCGGTAAGGGGGCGCAGAATGAGCAGTTCTTC. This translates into CASRPGKGAQNEQFF.

In nucleotides, the CDR3 is TGTGCCAGCAGCTTAGATACTAGGTTAGAGACCCAGTACTTC. It yields the protein CASSLDTRLETQYF. The J gene is TRBJ2-5, the V gene TRBV7-2, with a weak D call TRBD2 (5 bases). Trimming took off 1 base at V and 4 bases at J, with 10 bases between the two ends. CDR1 and CDR2 from the germline V gene are SGHTA and FQGNSA. The CDR3 length is 14 residues.

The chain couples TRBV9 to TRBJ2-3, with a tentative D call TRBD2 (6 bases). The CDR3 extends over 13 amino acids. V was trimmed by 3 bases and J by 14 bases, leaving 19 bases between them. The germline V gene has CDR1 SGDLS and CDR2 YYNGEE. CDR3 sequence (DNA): TGTGCCAGCAGCGACGAAGGTGGGGGGACCTCGTATTTT. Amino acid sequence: CASSDEGGGTSYF.

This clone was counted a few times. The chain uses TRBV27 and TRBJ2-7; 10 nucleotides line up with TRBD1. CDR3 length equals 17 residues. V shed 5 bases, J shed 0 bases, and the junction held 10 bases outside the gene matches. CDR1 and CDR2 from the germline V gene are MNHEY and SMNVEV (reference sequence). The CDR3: CASSPYGTGASSYEQYF. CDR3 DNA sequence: TGTGCCAGCAGTCCCTACGGGACAGGGGCAAGCTCCTACGAGCAGTACTTC.

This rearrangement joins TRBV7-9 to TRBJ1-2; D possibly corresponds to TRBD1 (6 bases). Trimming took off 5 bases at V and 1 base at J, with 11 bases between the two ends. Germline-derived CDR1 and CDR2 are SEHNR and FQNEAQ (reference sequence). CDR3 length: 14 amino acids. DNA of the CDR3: TGTGCCAGCAGCAGGGTACAGGGTAACTATGGCTACACCTTC. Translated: CASSRVQGNYGYTF.

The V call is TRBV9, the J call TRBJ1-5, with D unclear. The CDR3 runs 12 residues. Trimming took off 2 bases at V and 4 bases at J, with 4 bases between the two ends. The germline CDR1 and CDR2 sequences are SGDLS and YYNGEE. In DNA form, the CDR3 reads TGTGCCAGCAGCGTCGGGAATCAGCCCCAGCATTTT. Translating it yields CASSVGNQPQHF.

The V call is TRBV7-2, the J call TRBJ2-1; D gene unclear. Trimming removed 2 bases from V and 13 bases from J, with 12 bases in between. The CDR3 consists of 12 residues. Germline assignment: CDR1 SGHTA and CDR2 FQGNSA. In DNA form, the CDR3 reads TGTGCCAGCAGCTTAAGCTCAAGCAATCAGTTCTTC. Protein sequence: CASSLSSSNQFF.

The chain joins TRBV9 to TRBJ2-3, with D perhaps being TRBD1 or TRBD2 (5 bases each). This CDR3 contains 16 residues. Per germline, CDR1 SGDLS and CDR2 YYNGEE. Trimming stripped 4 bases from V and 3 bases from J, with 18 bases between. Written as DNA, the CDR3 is TGTGCCAGCAGCCTCGAGGGTGGGGGAGTGACAGATACGCAGTATTTT. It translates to CASSLEGGGVTDTQYF.

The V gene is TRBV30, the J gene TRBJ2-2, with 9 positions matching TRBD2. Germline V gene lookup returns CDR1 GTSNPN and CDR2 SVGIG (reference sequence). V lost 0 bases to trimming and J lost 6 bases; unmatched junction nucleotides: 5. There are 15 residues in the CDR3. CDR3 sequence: CAWSVAGGRAGELFF. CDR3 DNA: TGTGCCTGGAGTGTCGCGGGGGGGCGAGCCGGGGAGCTGTTTTTT.

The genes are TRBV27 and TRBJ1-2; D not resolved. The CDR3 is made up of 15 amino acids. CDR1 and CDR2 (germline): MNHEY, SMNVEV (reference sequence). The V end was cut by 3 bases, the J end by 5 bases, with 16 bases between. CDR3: CASSLALGPHYGYTF. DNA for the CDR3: TGTGCCAGCAGTTTGGCCTTAGGCCCGCATTATGGCTACACCTTC.